The 14 T cell receptor beta chains reported below all come from one sample, sequenced in a study of T-cell reconstitution after alpha-beta-depleted transplantation in children. The authors prepared the TCRbeta library with unique molecular identifiers. TCRdb independently ran MiXCR on the PCR reads; one entry per CDR3 protein. The sample carries a few hundred thousand distinct CDR3 sequences, over 20% recorded once. The material sequenced was PBMCs, taken before TCRalphabeta/CD19-depleted stem cell transplant. The source is a boy less than two years old with Wiskott-Aldrich syndrome, due to receive a stem cell transplant.

In this sample, this clonotype turned up a few times. The rearrangement links TRBV12-3 or TRBV12-4 to TRBJ2-7; TRBD2 matches 12 bases. Trimming removed 2 bases from V and 0 bases from J; junction bases left unmatched: 5. The CDR3 has 17 residues. In DNA form, the CDR3 reads TGTGCCAGCAGTTTATTAATGACTAGCGGGAGCTCCTACGAGCAGTACTTC. Protein sequence: CASSLLMTSGSSYEQYF.

This clonotype was seen a few times. The chain carries TRBV5-1 and TRBJ2-3, with a weak D call TRBD2 (6 bases). The CDR3 totals 13 residues. The V and J ends lost 2 bases and 4 bases respectively, with 8 bases between them. Looked up from germline, CDR1 is SGHRS and CDR2 is YFSETQ. This CDR3 reads CASSFAGSDTQYF. The CDR3, as DNA: TGCGCCAGCAGCTTCGCGGGGTCAGATACGCAGTATTTT.

This clonotype was detected a few times. The V gene is TRBV7-9, the J gene TRBJ1-3; no clear D. CDR1 is SEHNR, CDR2 FQNEAQ, per germline (reference sequence). Trimming stripped 5 bases from V and 4 bases from J, with 9 bases between. The length of the CDR3 is 13 residues. In DNA, the CDR3 is TGTGCCAGCAGCCCGCTGTTAGGAAACACCATATATTTT. Protein product: CASSPLLGNTIYF.

This chain connects TRBV7-9 to TRBJ1-5; 8 bases match TRBD1. Per germline, CDR1 SEHNR and CDR2 FQNEAQ (reference sequence). The CDR3 totals 16 residues. Losses at the gene ends were 1 base for V and 0 bases for J; bases not matched to a gene: 2. CDR3 in DNA: TGTGCCAGCAGCTTAGGGACAGGGTCTAGCAATCAGCCCCAGCATTTT. Its translation is CASSLGTGSSNQPQHF.

This clonotype came up a few times. The chain employs TRBV4-2 and TRBJ1-1; maybe TRBD1 (6 bases). Germline lookup yields CDR1 LGHNA and CDR2 YNFKEQ. Trimming removed 1 base from V and 4 bases from J, with 13 bases in between. CDR3 length: 15 amino acids. CDR3 sequence reads: CASSQAEGVRTEAFF. In DNA, the CDR3 is TGTGCCAGCAGCCAAGCTGAGGGGGTTCGCACTGAAGCTTTCTTT.

CDR3 DNA: TGTGCCAGCAGTTACTCGACGCAGGGGCCAGGTTTAAGGCCCCACGAGCAGTACTTC. Translated, it gives CASSYSTQGPGLRPHEQYF. The chain recombines TRBV6-5 with TRBJ2-7, with D perhaps matching TRBD1 (6 bases). CDR3 size: 19 residues. Germline values: CDR1 MNHEY, CDR2 SVGAGI. Trimming left V 0 bases short and J 5 bases short, with 26 bases between.

This chain links TRBV2 with TRBJ2-2; no firm D call. This CDR3 is 15 amino acids long. CDR1 and CDR2 from the germline V gene are SNHLY and FYNNEI. V lost 2 bases to trimming and J lost 4 bases, with 11 bases between them. In nucleotides, the CDR3 is TGTGCCAGCAGTGAACTCCGTTTGGCCACCGGGGAGCTGTTTTTT. Translation gives CASSELRLATGELFF. The full variable domain, in which reference TRBV2 and TRBJ2-2 provide the parts outside the CDR3, is EPEVTQTPSHQVTQMGQEVILRCVPISNHLYFYWYRQILGQKVEFLVSFYNNEISEKSEIFDDQFSVERPDGSNFTLKIRSTKLEDSAMYFCASSELRLATGELFFGEGSRLTVL.

The chain recombines TRBV29-1 with TRBJ2-7; the match to TRBD2 covers 8 bases. After removal of 7 bases from V and 3 bases from J, the junction contained 11 bases not matched to a gene. Germline lookup yields CDR1 SQVTM and CDR2 ANQGSEA. The CDR3 spans 14 residues. This chain's CDR3 is CSAGNRLAIYEQYF. The CDR3 nucleotides read TGCAGCGCCGGGAACCGACTAGCGATCTACGAGCAGTACTTC.

The V gene is TRBV5-1, the J gene TRBJ2-1, with D uncertain. This CDR3 region has 16 residues. Trimming removed 0 bases at V and 4 bases at J, with 14 bases between. From germline, CDR1 is SGHRS and CDR2 YFSETQ. The CDR3 sequence is CASSLAAPPFYNEQFF. CDR3 DNA sequence: TGCGCCAGCAGCTTGGCCGCTCCACCATTTTACAATGAGCAGTTCTTC.

The chain carries TRBV12-3 or TRBV12-4 and TRBJ2-1, with 7 bases identical to TRBD2. After removal of 7 bases from V and 8 bases from J, the junction contained 8 bases not matched to a gene. The CDR3 is 13 amino acids. CDR3 region: CASTSTRGDEQFF. The CDR3 coding sequence is TGTGCCAGCACCTCTACTCGGGGGGATGAGCAGTTCTTC.

This chain connects TRBV27 to TRBJ1-1; 10 bases agree with TRBD1. The CDR3 has 15 residues. CDR1 MNHEY and CDR2 SMNVEV come from the germline V gene (reference sequence). V lost 3 bases to trimming and J lost 7 bases; unmatched junction nucleotides: 8. The CDR3 here is CASSFLRQGAFEAFF. CDR3 DNA: TGTGCCAGCAGTTTCCTTCGACAGGGGGCGTTTGAAGCTTTCTTT.

This clonotype was counted only a few times. The chain has TRBV28 and TRBJ1-5; D uncertain. Germline V gene lookup returns CDR1 MDHEN and CDR2 SYDVKM. This CDR3 spans 15 amino acids. The germline V and J ends were trimmed by 3 bases and 2 bases, with 11 bases remaining between them. The CDR3 sequence is CASSFVLEGNQPQHF. CDR3 DNA sequence: TGTGCCAGCAGTTTTGTATTGGAGGGCAATCAGCCCCAGCATTTT. Filled out from reference TRBV28 and TRBJ1-5, the complete variable domain reads DVKVTQSSRYLVKRTGEKVFLECVQDMDHENMFWYRQDPGLGLRLIYFSYDVKMKEKGDIPEGYSVSREKKERFSLILESASTNQTSMYLCASSFVLEGNQPQHFGDGTRLSIL.

V usage is TRBV20-1 and J usage is TRBJ2-1; TRBD1 is a possible D gene (6 bases). The germline CDR1 and CDR2 sequences are DFQATT and SNEGSKA (reference sequence). V lost 5 bases and J 8 bases, leaving 16 bases between the germline ends. CDR3 size: 13 residues. The CDR3 spells CSAHREIRDEQFF. As DNA, the CDR3 is TGCAGTGCTCACAGGGAAATAAGGGATGAGCAGTTCTTC.

V is TRBV6-5 and J is TRBJ2-7, with D maybe TRBD2 (5 bases). This CDR3 has 15 amino acids. Germline V lookup: CDR1 MNHEY, CDR2 SVGAGI. Trimming took 0 bases from V and 5 from J, leaving 14 bases between them. CDR3 residues: CASSYSRSGSNEQYF. The CDR3 bases are TGTGCCAGCAGTTACTCGAGGAGCGGCAGCAACGAGCAGTACTTC.